This T cell receptor beta chain was documented in a study of cytomegalovirus exposure and HLA in healthy donors. Across the whole study: A prior study identified approximately 120 million unique TCR beta sequences from 200 million or so T cells.

Study results and limitations: Published work reported that the classifier diagnosed cytomegalovirus status with high specificity and sensitivity. Per a later analysis, HLA-associated TCR beta chains showed more clonal expansion than other, equally common TCR beta chains.

Concerning this clone itself: Its antigen is unidentified.

With 60 Vbeta and 13 Jbeta primers, the PCR was carried out. Assay: immunoSEQ multiplex PCR; the TCRdb copy retains only in-frame clones and omits some. Of over 70,000 clones in the sample, 77% were seen once. The source is a man aged 50 to 60 in good health and CMV-seropositive. Sequenced: PBMCs.

CDR3 sequence (DNA): TGTGCCAGCAGTTACTCTTCTGGTCCAGTACGTGAGACCCAGTACTTC. Translation: CASSYSSGPVRETQYF. The chain recombines TRBV6-6 with TRBJ2-5; D gene ambiguous. The CDR3 covers 16 residues. With 0 bases removed from V and 5 bases from J, the gap between germline ends came to 16 bases. Per the germline V gene, CDR1 is MNHNY and CDR2 is SVGAGI (reference sequence).